Described below is a single T cell receptor beta chain sequence and its context. The sequenced patients had an expansion of CD8+CD57+ cells seen by flow cytometry. The data were obtained in a study of CD8+CD57+ T cells in acquired aplastic anemia. J gave up 0 bases and V 0 bases, and 1 base lay outside the gene matches. CDR3 length equals 16 residues. The V gene's germline CDR1 is MNHEY and CDR2 SVGAGI. TCR beta VDJ and CDR3 profiles were obtained from a genomic DNA template. TCRdb analysed the reads with MiXCR anew, one entry per CDR3 protein. The data hold 160,000 or so distinct CDR3 sequences, with approximately 51% observed a single time.

The V gene is TRBV6-5, the J gene TRBJ2-2, with 7 bases aligning to TRBD2. The clonotype originates from a human donor with aplastic anemia. Sequencing was done on a sample of sorted CD4+, CD8+, or CD8+CD57+ T cells (not recorded which) from PBMCs. DNA of the CDR3: TGTGCCAGCAGTTACTCGGCGGGGGCGAACACCGGGGAGCTGTTTTTT. It codes for CASSYSAGANTGELFF.